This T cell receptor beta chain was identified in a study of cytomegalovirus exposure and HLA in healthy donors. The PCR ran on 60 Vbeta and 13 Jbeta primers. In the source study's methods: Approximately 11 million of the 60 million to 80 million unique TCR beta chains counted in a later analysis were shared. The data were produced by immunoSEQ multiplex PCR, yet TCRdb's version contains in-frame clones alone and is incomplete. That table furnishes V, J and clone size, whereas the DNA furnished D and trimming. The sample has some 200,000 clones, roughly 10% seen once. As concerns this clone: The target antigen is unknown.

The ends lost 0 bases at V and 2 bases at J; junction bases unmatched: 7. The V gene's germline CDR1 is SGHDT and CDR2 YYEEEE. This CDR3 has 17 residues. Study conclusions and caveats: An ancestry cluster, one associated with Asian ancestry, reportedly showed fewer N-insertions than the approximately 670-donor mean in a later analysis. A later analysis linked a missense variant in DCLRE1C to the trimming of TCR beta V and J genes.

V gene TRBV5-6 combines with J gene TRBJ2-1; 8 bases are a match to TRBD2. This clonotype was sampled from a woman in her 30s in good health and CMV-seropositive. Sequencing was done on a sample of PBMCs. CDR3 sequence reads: CASSLDLGGRTYNEQFF. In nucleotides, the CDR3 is TGTGCCAGCAGCTTGGATTTGGGCGGGAGGACCTACAATGAGCAGTTCTTC.